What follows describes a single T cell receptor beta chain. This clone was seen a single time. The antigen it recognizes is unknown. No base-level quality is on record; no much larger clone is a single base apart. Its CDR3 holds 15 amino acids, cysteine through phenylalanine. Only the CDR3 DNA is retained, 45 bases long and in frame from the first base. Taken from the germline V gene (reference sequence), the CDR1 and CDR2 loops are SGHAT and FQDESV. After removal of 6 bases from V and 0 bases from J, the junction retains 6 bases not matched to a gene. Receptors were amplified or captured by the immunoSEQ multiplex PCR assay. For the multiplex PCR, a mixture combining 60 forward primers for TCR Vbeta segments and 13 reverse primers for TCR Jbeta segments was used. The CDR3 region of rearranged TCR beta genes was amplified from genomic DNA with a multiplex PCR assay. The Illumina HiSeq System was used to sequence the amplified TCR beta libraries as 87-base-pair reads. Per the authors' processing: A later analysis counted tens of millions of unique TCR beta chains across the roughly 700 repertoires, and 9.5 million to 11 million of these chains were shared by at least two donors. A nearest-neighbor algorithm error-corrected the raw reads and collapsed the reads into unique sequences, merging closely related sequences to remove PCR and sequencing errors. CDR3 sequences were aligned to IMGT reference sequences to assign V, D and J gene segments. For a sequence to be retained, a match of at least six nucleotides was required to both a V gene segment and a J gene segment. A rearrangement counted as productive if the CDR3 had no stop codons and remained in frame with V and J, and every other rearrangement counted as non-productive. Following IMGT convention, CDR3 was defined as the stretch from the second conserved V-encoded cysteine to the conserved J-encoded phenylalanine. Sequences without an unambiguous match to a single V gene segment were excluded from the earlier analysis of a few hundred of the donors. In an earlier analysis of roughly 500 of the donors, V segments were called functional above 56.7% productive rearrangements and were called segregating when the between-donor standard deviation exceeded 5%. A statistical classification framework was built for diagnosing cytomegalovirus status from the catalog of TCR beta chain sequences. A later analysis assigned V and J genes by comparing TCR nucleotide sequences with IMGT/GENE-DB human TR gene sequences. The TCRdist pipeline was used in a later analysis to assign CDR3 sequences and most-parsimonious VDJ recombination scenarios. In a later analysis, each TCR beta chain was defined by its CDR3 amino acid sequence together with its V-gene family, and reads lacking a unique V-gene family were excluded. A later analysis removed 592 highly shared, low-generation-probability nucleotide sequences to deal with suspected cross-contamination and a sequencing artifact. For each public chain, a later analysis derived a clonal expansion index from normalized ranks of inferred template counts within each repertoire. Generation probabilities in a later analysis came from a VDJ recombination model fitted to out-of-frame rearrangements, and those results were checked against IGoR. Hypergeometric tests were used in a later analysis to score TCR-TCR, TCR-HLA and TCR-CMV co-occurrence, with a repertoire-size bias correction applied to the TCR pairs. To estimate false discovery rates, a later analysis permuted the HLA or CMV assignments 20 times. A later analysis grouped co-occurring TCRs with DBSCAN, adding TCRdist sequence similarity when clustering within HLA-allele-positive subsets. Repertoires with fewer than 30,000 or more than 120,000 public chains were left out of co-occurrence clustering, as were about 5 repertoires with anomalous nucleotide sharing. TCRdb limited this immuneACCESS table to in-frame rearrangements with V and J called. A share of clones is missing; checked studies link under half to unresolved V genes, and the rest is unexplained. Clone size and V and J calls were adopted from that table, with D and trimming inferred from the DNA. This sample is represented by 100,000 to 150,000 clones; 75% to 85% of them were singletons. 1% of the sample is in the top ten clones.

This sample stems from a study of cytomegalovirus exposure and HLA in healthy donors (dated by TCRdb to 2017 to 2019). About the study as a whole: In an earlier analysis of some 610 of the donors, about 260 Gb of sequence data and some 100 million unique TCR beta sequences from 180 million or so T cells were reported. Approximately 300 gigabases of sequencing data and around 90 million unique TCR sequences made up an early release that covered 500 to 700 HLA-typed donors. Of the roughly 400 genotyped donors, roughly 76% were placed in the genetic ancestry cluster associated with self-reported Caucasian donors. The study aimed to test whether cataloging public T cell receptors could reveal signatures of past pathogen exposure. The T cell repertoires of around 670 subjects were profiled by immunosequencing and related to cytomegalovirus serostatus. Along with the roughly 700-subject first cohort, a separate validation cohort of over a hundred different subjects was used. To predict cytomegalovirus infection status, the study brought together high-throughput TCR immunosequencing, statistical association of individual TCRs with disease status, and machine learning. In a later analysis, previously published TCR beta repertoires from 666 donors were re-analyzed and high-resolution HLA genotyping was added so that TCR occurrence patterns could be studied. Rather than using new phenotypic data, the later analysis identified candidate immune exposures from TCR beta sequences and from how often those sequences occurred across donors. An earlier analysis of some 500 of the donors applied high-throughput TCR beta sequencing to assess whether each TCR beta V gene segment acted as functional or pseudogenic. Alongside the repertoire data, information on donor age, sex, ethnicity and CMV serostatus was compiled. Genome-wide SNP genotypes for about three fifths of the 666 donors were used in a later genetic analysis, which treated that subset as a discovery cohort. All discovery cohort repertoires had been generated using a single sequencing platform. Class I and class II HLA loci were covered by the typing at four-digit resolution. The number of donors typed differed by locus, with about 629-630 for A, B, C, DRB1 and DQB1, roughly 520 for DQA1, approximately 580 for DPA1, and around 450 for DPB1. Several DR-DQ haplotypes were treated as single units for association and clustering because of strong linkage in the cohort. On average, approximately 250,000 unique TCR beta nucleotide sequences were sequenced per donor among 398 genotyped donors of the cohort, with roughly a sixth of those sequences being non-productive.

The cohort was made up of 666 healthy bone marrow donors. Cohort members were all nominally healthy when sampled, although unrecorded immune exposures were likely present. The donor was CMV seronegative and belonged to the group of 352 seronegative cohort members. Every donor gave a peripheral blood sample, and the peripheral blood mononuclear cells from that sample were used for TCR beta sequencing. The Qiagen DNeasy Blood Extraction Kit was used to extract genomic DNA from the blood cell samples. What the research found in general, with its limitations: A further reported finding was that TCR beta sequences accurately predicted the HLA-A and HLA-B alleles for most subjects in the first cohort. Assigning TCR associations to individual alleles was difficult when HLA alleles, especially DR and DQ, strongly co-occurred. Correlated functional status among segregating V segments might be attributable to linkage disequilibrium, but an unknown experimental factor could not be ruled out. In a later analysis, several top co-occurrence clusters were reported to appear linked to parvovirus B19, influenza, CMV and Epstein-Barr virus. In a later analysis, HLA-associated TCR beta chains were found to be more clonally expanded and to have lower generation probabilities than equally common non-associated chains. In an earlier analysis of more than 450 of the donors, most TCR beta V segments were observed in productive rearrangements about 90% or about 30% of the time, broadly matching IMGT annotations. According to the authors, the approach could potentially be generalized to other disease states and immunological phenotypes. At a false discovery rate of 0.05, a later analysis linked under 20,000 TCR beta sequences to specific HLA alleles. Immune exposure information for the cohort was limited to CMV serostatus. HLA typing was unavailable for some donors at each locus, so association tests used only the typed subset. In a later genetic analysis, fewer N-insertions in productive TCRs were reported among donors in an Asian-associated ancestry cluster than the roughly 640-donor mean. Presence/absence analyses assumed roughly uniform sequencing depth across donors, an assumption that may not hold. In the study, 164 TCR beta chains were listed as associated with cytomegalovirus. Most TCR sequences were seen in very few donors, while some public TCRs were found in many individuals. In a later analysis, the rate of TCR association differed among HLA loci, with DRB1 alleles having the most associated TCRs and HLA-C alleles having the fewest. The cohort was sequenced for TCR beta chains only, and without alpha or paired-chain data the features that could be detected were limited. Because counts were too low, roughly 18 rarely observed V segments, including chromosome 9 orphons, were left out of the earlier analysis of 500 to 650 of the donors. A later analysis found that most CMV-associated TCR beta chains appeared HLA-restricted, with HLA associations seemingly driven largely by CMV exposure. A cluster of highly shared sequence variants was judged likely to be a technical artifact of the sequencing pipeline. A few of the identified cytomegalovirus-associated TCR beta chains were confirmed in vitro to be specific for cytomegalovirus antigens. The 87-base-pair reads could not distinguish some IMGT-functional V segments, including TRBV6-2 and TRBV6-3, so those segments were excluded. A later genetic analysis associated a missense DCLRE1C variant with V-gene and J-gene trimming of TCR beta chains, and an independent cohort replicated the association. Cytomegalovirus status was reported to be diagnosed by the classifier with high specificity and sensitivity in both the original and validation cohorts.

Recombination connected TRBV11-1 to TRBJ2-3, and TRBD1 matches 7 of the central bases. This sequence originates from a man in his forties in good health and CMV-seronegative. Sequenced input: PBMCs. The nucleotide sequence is TGTGCCAGCAGTTCTGACAGGGCTAGCACAGATACGCAGTATTTT. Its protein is CASSSDRASTDTQYF.